Shown below are 26 T cell receptor beta chains from a single sample sequenced in a study of beta chain features in type 1 diabetes (dated by TCRdb to the late 2010s). Preparation of the library involved the immunoSEQ multiplex PCR assay. The entire isolated RNA was reverse transcribed using the High Capacity cDNA Reverse Transcription Kit, and thus expressed TCRB transcripts were sequenced. TCRdb carries this immuneACCESS record with in-frame sequences only. Its versions omit some clonotypes, under half of them owing to an unresolved V gene in the studies checked, with the rest unexplained. This sample is represented by hundreds of thousands of clones; about 15% of them were singletons. The ten largest clones represent about 0.014% of the sample. Broad study findings and their caveats: A moderate but significant shortening of TCRB CDR3 length was observed in type 1 diabetes patients in all four CD4+ subsets.

Their antigens are not known. The sample taken for sequencing was naive CD4+ T cells from blood. The sample's cell subset or site label, decoded: true naive CD4+ T cells. These receptors all stem from a man aged 18 to 30 with type 1 diabetes.

The gene calls are TRBV30 and TRBJ1-2; 9 bases agree with TRBD1. Germline CDR1 reads GTSNPN; CDR2 reads SVGIG (reference sequence). The trim removed 5 bases at V and 7 bases at J, leaving 2 bases unmatched. The CDR3 runs to 11 residues. The CDR3 nucleotides are TGTGCCTGGTCGACAGGGGGTGGCTACACCTTC. This gives the protein CAWSTGGGYTF. The full variable domain, its missing parts supplied by reference TRBV30 and TRBJ1-2, is SQTIHQWPATLVQPVGSPLSLECTVEGTSNPNLYWYRQAAGRGLQLLFYSVGIGQISSEVPQNLSASRPQDRQFILSSKKLLLSDSGFYLCAWSTGGGYTFGSGTRLTVV.

This clone was found a few times. This sequence joins TRBV2 and TRBJ2-1; 10 bases map to TRBD2. V trimming: 7 bases; J trimming: 6 bases; junction bases outside the gene matches: 6. Germline CDR1 is SNHLY and CDR2 is FYNNEI. The CDR3 consists of 14 residues. CDR3 protein: CASIKSGRANEQFF. For the CDR3, the DNA is TGTGCCAGCATCAAGAGCGGGAGGGCCAATGAGCAGTTCTTC.

V is TRBV11-2 and J is TRBJ2-5; D is unclear. V was trimmed by 5 bases and J by 10 bases, leaving 11 bases between them. CDR1 and CDR2 from the germline V gene are SGHAT and FQNNGV. This CDR3 has 11 amino acids. Here the CDR3 DNA reads TGTGCCAGCAGCCCCTACCTGGTCCAGTACTTC. Residues: CASSPYLVQYF.

Only a few counts were recorded for this clone. The gene calls are TRBV19 and TRBJ2-7; a possible D gene is TRBD2 (6 bases). Germline loops: CDR1 LNHDA, CDR2 SQIVND (reference sequence). Deletions cut 1 base from V and 2 bases from J, with 12 bases between. The CDR3 loop spans 15 amino acids. CDR3 sequence: CASSIVPGATYEQYF. In DNA, the CDR3 is TGTGCCAGTAGTATAGTCCCGGGAGCGACCTACGAGCAGTACTTC.

This clone has more than one count but fewer than ten. The rearrangement uses TRBV7-9 and TRBJ2-7; 9 bases align to TRBD1. The CDR3 length is 19 residues. The germline V gene has CDR1 SEHNR and CDR2 FQNEAQ (reference sequence). Trimming took 0 bases from V and 3 from J; bases not matched to a gene: 15. CDR3 coding DNA: TGTGCCAGCAGCTTAGCGCTCGGACAGGGGTTTACTCTTAACTACGAGCAGTACTTC. Translating gives CASSLALGQGFTLNYEQYF.

This chain uses TRBV7-9 with TRBJ2-5, with a possible D match to TRBD1 (5 bases). In germline, CDR1 is SEHNR, CDR2 FQNEAQ (reference sequence). This CDR3 comprises 14 residues. Trimming stripped 3 bases from V and 2 bases from J, with 10 bases between. In nucleotides, the CDR3 is TGTGCCAGCAGCTTGTCGACAGCACAAGAGACCCAGTACTTC. Encoded protein: CASSLSTAQETQYF. Full variable domain (rest looked up from reference TRBV7-9 and TRBJ2-5): DTGVSQNPRHKITKRGQNVTFRCDPISEHNRLYWYRQTLGQGPEFLTYFQNEAQLEKSRLLSDRFSAERPKGSFSTLEIQRTEQGDSAMYLCASSLSTAQETQYFGPGTRLLVL.

The J gene is TRBJ1-4, the V gene TRBV9; D gene uncertain. The CDR3 contains 18 residues. The V and J ends lost 0 bases and 5 bases respectively, with 20 bases between them. Germline V lookup: CDR1 SGDLS, CDR2 YYNGEE. CDR3 sequence reads: CASSVEGDDRNANEKLFF. Here the CDR3 DNA reads TGTGCCAGCAGCGTAGAGGGAGACGACCGCAACGCGAATGAAAAACTGTTTTTT.

The chain employs TRBV4-1 and TRBJ2-3, with D maybe TRBD2 (5 bases). The CDR3 totals 13 residues. Per germline, CDR1 MGHRA and CDR2 YSYEKL. Trimming removed 2 bases at V and 8 bases at J, with 11 bases between. CDR3: CASSQTVASTQYF. Here the CDR3 DNA reads TGCGCCAGCAGCCAAACGGTAGCGAGTACGCAGTATTTT.

The V call is TRBV14, the J call TRBJ1-6; 7 nucleotides align to TRBD1. Germline V lookup: CDR1 SGHDN, CDR2 FVKESK. The V and J ends lost 3 bases and 10 bases, in that order; junction bases with no gene match: 9. The CDR3 loop spans 15 amino acids. This CDR3 reads CASSHPAGGRSPLHF. Written as DNA, the CDR3 is TGTGCCAGCAGCCATCCGGCAGGGGGGAGGTCACCCCTCCACTTT. The variable domain in full, completed from reference TRBV14 and TRBJ1-6, reads EAGVTQFPSHSVIEKGQTVTLRCDPISGHDNLYWYRRVMGKEIKFLLHFVKESKQDESGMPNNRFLAERTGGTYSTLKVQPAELEDSGVYFCASSHPAGGRSPLHFGNGTRLTVT.

This clone has just a few counts. The gene calls are TRBV5-1 and TRBJ2-2, with a possible D match to TRBD1 (5 bases). The CDR3 totals 13 residues. Germline-derived CDR1 and CDR2 are SGHRS and YFSETQ. V shed 2 bases and J shed 3 bases, with 5 bases lying between them. The CDR3 sequence: CASSLQDTGELFF. CDR3 nucleotide sequence: TGCGCCAGCAGCTTACAGGACACCGGGGAGCTGTTTTTT.

This chain joins TRBV1 and TRBJ2-2; no DNA check was done on the table's D call, TRBD2. TRBV1 is given as a pseudogene. The CDR3 sequence is 16 residues long. The CDR3 coding sequence is TGCACCAGCAGCCAAGTAAGACTAGCAGTCACCGGGGAGCTGTTTTTT. Translating gives CTSSQVRLAVTGELFF.

This clone was seen a few times. V usage is TRBV30 and J usage is TRBJ1-5; D might be TRBD1 (6 bases). The CDR3 totals 13 residues. The germline V and J ends were trimmed by 2 bases and 7 bases, with 12 bases remaining between them. Germline values: CDR1 GTSNPN, CDR2 SVGIG (reference sequence). The CDR3 sequence: CAWSTGLEQPQHF. CDR3 sequence (DNA): TGTGCCTGGAGTACAGGGTTGGAGCAGCCCCAGCATTTT.

The genes are TRBV29-1 and TRBJ1-5; 7 bases fit TRBD1. The V segment lost 6 bases and the J segment 4 bases; nucleotides outside the gene matches: 6. CDR1 and CDR2 (germline): SQVTM, ANQGSEA. The CDR3 extends over 13 amino acids. As DNA, the CDR3 is TGCAGCGTCGAGACAGGGAGGAATCAGCCCCAGCATTTT. Protein sequence: CSVETGRNQPQHF. Complete variable domain (other parts from reference TRBV29-1 and TRBJ1-5): SAVISQKPSRDICQRGTSLTIQCQVDSQVTMMFWYRQQPGQSLTLIATANQGSEATYESGFVIDKFPISRPNLTFSTLTVSNMSPEDSSIYLCSVETGRNQPQHFGDGTRLSIL.

This clone has a handful of counts. The chain links TRBV19 to TRBJ2-2; no clear D. Trimming pared 2 bases from V and 2 bases from J, leaving 6 bases between. Germline assignment: CDR1 LNHDA and CDR2 SQIVND (reference sequence). The CDR3 covers 14 residues. CDR3 amino acids: CASSILTNTGELFF. CDR3 DNA sequence: TGTGCCAGTAGTATACTAACCAACACCGGGGAGCTGTTTTTT.

This clone turned up a few times. V gene TRBV30 combines with J gene TRBJ1-5, with D perhaps TRBD1 (6 bases). This CDR3 region has 15 residues. In germline, CDR1 is GTSNPN, CDR2 SVGIG (reference sequence). The germline V and J ends were trimmed by 3 bases and 6 bases, with 18 bases remaining between them. The chain's CDR3 is CAWSDGGPFGQPQHF. The DNA for the CDR3 is TGTGCCTGGAGCGACGGGGGGCCGTTTGGTCAGCCCCAGCATTTT. The full variable domain, rest sourced from reference TRBV30 and TRBJ1-5, is SQTIHQWPATLVQPVGSPLSLECTVEGTSNPNLYWYRQAAGRGLQLLFYSVGIGQISSEVPQNLSASRPQDRQFILSSKKLLLSDSGFYLCAWSDGGPFGQPQHFGDGTRLSIL.

The chain links TRBV5-1 to TRBJ1-2; 9 nucleotides align to TRBD1. This CDR3 is built from 13 residues. With 3 bases clipped from V and 8 bases from J, the junction kept 5 bases outside the gene matches. The germline V gene has CDR1 SGHRS and CDR2 YFSETQ. The CDR3 spells CASSYRGPDGYTF. The CDR3 coding sequence is TGCGCCAGCAGCTACAGGGGGCCGGACGGCTACACCTTC.

This clone has more than one count but fewer than ten. This chain uses TRBV29-1 with TRBJ2-2; a weak D match, TRBD2 (6 bases). Germline V gives CDR1 SQVTM, CDR2 ANQGSEA. Trimming removed 4 bases at V and 3 bases at J, with 9 bases between. The CDR3 has 13 amino acids. The CDR3 sequence: CSVGGLHTGELFF. The CDR3 region has the DNA TGCAGCGTTGGGGGACTGCACACCGGGGAGCTGTTTTTT.

The chain combines TRBV25-1 with TRBJ1-3, with D uncertain. CDR1 is MGHDK and CDR2 is SYGVNS in the germline V gene. This CDR3 has 12 residues. The V end lost 2 bases, the J end lost 7 bases, and 6 bases lay between the germline ends. The CDR3 DNA follows: TGTGCCAGCAGTGAAAGTCGGAACACCATATATTTT. This sequence encodes CASSESRNTIYF.

With respect to this clone: Relative to the germline gene, one junction end is altered; a read error may explain this. This chain links TRBV18 with TRBJ1-2; tentatively, D is TRBD1 (5 bases). Per germline, CDR1 KGHSH and CDR2 LQKENI. The CDR3 sequence is 12 residues long. The CDR3 sequence: CATSGSEGGYTF. CDR3 nucleotide sequence: TGTGCCACCTCAGGGTCCGAGGGCGGCTACACCTTC.

This clone occurred a few times. The chain recombines TRBV20-1 with TRBJ2-7, with TRBD2 as a possible D gene (6 bases). The germline V and J ends were trimmed by 2 bases and 13 bases, with 15 bases remaining between them. Germline loops: CDR1 DFQATT, CDR2 SNEGSKA (reference sequence). The CDR3 runs 11 residues. CDR3 protein: CSARHGGAGYF. As DNA, the CDR3 is TGCAGTGCTAGACACGGTGGAGCGGGTTACTTC.

This clone was observed a few times. CDR3 amino acids: CASTMSGTSGGEQFF. As DNA, the CDR3 is TGTGCCAGTACCATGTCCGGGACTAGCGGCGGTGAGCAGTTCTTC. The gene calls are TRBV19 and TRBJ2-1, with TRBD2 identical over 11 bases. Germline V gene lookup returns CDR1 LNHDA and CDR2 SQIVND (reference sequence). The CDR3 length is 15 residues. The V segment lost 7 bases and the J segment 9 bases; nucleotides outside the gene matches: 11.

This chain uses TRBV7-9 with TRBJ1-1; D gene unclear. This CDR3 is built from 15 residues. CDR1 and CDR2 from the germline V gene are SEHNR and FQNEAQ (reference sequence). With 0 bases removed from V and 1 base from J, the gap between germline ends came to 9 bases. Written as DNA, the CDR3 is TGTGCCAGCAGCTTAGCGCGTGGTGGGAACACTGAAGCTTTCTTT. This translates into CASSLARGGNTEAFF.

This clone was detected only a few times. The chain couples TRBV7-9 to TRBJ1-1; D uncertain. Germline-derived CDR1 and CDR2 are SEHNR and FQNEAQ (reference sequence). The CDR3 sequence is 15 residues long. V lost 1 base and J 1 base, leaving 10 bases between the germline ends. The CDR3 here is CASSLGSAGNTEAFF. The CDR3 nucleotides read TGTGCCAGCAGCTTAGGTTCGGCGGGGAACACTGAAGCTTTCTTT.

The rearrangement uses TRBV4-3 and TRBJ2-2, with D perhaps TRBD1 (6 bases). The CDR3 extends over 17 amino acids. Per the germline V gene, CDR1 is LGHNA and CDR2 is YSLEER. V was pared by 3 bases and J by 6 bases, with 20 bases between. This chain's CDR3 is CASSQESGHTWAGELFF. DNA for the CDR3: TGCGCCAGCAGCCAGGAGTCGGGACATACTTGGGCCGGGGAGCTGTTTTTT.

CDR3 DNA: TGTGCCAGCAGGATAAGGAGAACCTCTGGGGCCAACGTCCTGACTTTC. This translates into CASRIRRTSGANVLTF. V gene TRBV28 combines with J gene TRBJ2-6; D remains unclear. This CDR3 spans 16 amino acids. V was clipped by 6 bases and J by 0 bases, with 12 bases between them. CDR1 MDHEN and CDR2 SYDVKM come from the germline V gene.

V is TRBV5-4 and J is TRBJ2-7; D is perhaps TRBD1 (5 bases). The germline V gene encodes CDR1 SGHNT and CDR2 YYREEE (reference sequence). Trimming cost V 0 bases and J 1 base, with 11 bases left between them. This CDR3 is built from 15 residues. CDR3 in amino acids: CASSLEAGSSYEQYF. The CDR3 nucleotides read TGTGCCAGCAGCTTGGAGGCAGGGTCTTCCTACGAGCAGTACTTC.